The rows below give T cell receptor beta chains drawn from one sample of a study of OX40 agonist ivuxolimab in advanced cancers. TCRdb's table, derived via immunoSEQ multiplex PCR, lists solely in-frame clones and lacks some. The sample consists of around 39,000 clones, around 80% of them appearing once. This specimen consisted of CD4+ or CD8+ T cells sorted from blood, obtained in a trial of the OX40 agonist ivuxolimab. The receptors shown here come from an adult with an advanced solid tumor such as melanoma, head and neck, liver or kidney cancer. Both conserved end residues are part of each CDR3. Fields, in order: clone size, V gene, D gene, CDR3 protein. The D gene is left open where the match is weak. Rows give clone size only sometimes, using once, few, many, or a class for an expanded clone.

.,TRBV6-5,.,CASSLIENEATF
few,TRBV7-3,.,CASSLTGGGRSSGANVLTF
few,TRBV6-1,TRBD2,CASSEGAGGLYEQYF
.,TRBV7-2,TRBD1,CAIPSGTGDMNTEAFF
.,TRBV27,.,CASSPYRGSHEQYF
.,TRBV19,TRBD2,CASSRSRTSGGLTYF
few,TRBV28,.,CASRPTGSRSEQYF
.,TRBV6-5,.,CASGQGLAYNEQFF
.,TRBV6-1,TRBD1,CASSGQGRNTEAFF
.,TRBV15,TRBD1,CATSSQGAGEQYF
once,TRBV25-1,.,CASSGAQNNSPLHF
.,TRBV4-1,.,CASSQYQSAGHNEQFF
.,TRBV7-2,.,CASSLEAGPWPQHF
.,TRBV5-5,.,CASSLSYVPNSPLHF
.,TRBV4-2,.,CASSQDPRGGGEQYF
once,TRBV28,.,CASSSSIGHQHF
.,TRBV27,.,CASSYSSSGANVLTF
.,TRBV9,TRBD1,CASSPRTGGGEQYF
.,TRBV7-2,TRBD1,CASSGTGKIGGYTF
.,TRBV19,TRBD1,CASSIFGNRGYNTEAFF
.,TRBV7-3,TRBD2,CASSPSGGLVRDTQYF
.,TRBV18,.,CASSAGNTDTQYF
.,TRBV7-8,.,CASSLRFQETQYF
.,TRBV7-9,.,CASSYQGGNTEAFF
.,TRBV30,.,CAWSHPTRYFYGYTF
once,TRBV9,.,CASSPATGGRYEQYF
once,TRBV6-5,.,CASSYSGYGYTF
.,TRBV5-5,.,CASSLDPLEKLFF
.,TRBV5-4,.,CASSQTRDGNTIYF
.,TRBV27,TRBD2,CASRLTSGGYNEQFF
.,TRBV18,.,CASSPTQASSYEQYF